What follows are 30 T cell receptor beta chains derived from one specimen sequenced in a study of cytotoxic CD8 clonotypes in ibrutinib-treated CLL. Assay used: immunoSEQ multiplex PCR; TCRdb lists only in-frame clones, some missing. The data contain about 44,000 clones, approximately 69% of them singletons. This specimen consisted of PBMCs, obtained after 12 months of ibrutinib treatment. The receptors derive from a human donor with chronic lymphocytic leukemia.

V is TRBV2 and J is TRBJ2-5; 13 bases align to TRBD2. Germline-derived CDR1 and CDR2 are SNHLY and FYNNEI. V shed 6 bases, J shed 5 bases, and the junction held 9 bases outside the gene matches. The CDR3 has 16 amino acids. The CDR3 spells CASRPRLAGGRETQYF. CDR3 coding DNA: TGTGCCAGCAGGCCAAGACTAGCGGGGGGTCGGGAGACCCAGTACTTC.

Written as DNA, the CDR3 is TGTGCCAGCAGCATGAGCGGGGGTCTAGAGACCCAGTACTTC. Translation: CASSMSGGLETQYF. The J gene is TRBJ2-5, the V gene TRBV2; 8 bases are a match to TRBD2. Germline CDR1 reads SNHLY; CDR2 reads FYNNEI. Trimming cost V 6 bases and J 4 bases; bases outside gene matches: 7. The CDR3 is made up of 14 amino acids.

This clone showed up just once. CDR3 region: CASSLEGGGNTIYF. The CDR3 DNA reads as TGCGCCAGCAGCTTGGAAGGGGGTGGAAACACCATATATTTT. The V and J genes are TRBV5-1 and TRBJ1-3, with a weak D call TRBD1 (6 bases). CDR1 and CDR2 (germline): SGHRS, YFSETQ. With 0 bases removed from V and 3 bases from J, the gap between germline ends came to 7 bases. The CDR3 consists of 14 residues.

The rearrangement uses TRBV11-1 and TRBJ2-5, with D hard to call. The V and J ends lost 1 base and 3 bases respectively, with 3 bases between them. The CDR3 spans 12 residues. Germline-derived CDR1 and CDR2 are SGHAT and FQDESV (reference sequence). The CDR3 DNA reads TGTGCCAGCAGCTTAGAAGAAGAGACCCAGTACTTC. Translation gives CASSLEEETQYF.

The chain links TRBV6-5 to TRBJ1-5, with D unclear. This CDR3 is built from 14 residues. V was trimmed by 6 bases and J by 0 bases, leaving 9 bases between them. Germline V CDR1 and CDR2: MNHEY, SVGAGI. The CDR3 DNA sequence: TGTGCCAGCAGCGTTACAAGTAGCAATCAGCCCCAGCATTTT. It codes for CASSVTSSNQPQHF.

CDR3 residues: CASSLQGPGGSDTQYF. CDR3 nucleotide sequence: TGTGCCAGCAGCCTACAGGGTCCAGGGGGCTCGGATACGCAGTATTTT. The chain has TRBV11-3 and TRBJ2-3, with 8 bases matching TRBD1. The V and J ends lost 5 bases and 6 bases, in that order; junction bases with no gene match: 13. The CDR3 runs 16 residues. CDR1 and CDR2 from the germline V gene are SGHNT and YENEEA.

V is TRBV19 and J is TRBJ2-1, with TRBD2 matching over 7 bases. This CDR3 spans 17 amino acids. Losses at the gene ends were 0 bases for V and 2 bases for J; bases not matched to a gene: 7. Germline V CDR1 and CDR2: LNHDA, SQIVND (reference sequence). The CDR3 DNA reads as TGTGCCAGTAGTATAGATCTATCCAGCGGGACCTACAATGAGCAGTTCTTC. This encodes CASSIDLSSGTYNEQFF.

This rearrangement joins TRBV7-3 to TRBJ2-1; 7 bases match TRBD2. Germline CDR1 reads SGHTA; CDR2 reads FQGTGA. Trimming at V came to 3 bases and at J to 2 bases, leaving 4 bases not matched to a gene. This CDR3 region has 15 residues. The CDR3 loop is CASSFQAGPYNEQFF. For the CDR3, the DNA is TGTGCCAGCAGCTTTCAAGCGGGACCCTACAATGAGCAGTTCTTC.

The chain recombines TRBV15 with TRBJ1-1, with D possibly being TRBD1 (6 bases). Germline CDR1 reads LNHNV; CDR2 reads YYDKDF (reference sequence). With 7 bases removed from V and 1 base from J, the gap between germline ends came to 13 bases. The CDR3 contains 14 residues. The CDR3: CATIRRGTNTEAFF. The DNA for the CDR3 is TGTGCCACCATCCGCAGGGGTACGAACACTGAAGCTTTCTTT.

This rearrangement joins TRBV6-6 to TRBJ2-2; the D call may be TRBD1 or TRBD2 (5 bases each). Trimming removed 7 bases at V and 10 bases at J, with 19 bases between. The CDR3 runs 14 residues. Germline V gives CDR1 MNHNY, CDR2 SVGAGI (reference sequence). The CDR3 nucleotides are TGTGCCAGCATCGACACCCCGGGGACGCCGGAGCTGTTTTTT. It translates to CASIDTPGTPELFF.

The chain links TRBV5-1 to TRBJ2-5; no definite D call. This CDR3 spans 15 amino acids. The germline V gene has CDR1 SGHRS and CDR2 YFSETQ. V lost 2 bases to trimming and J lost 1 base, with 12 bases between them. The CDR3 coding sequence is TGCGCCAGCAGCTTAAGCTCGAGACCCCAAGAGACCCAGTACTTC. Its protein product is CASSLSSRPQETQYF.

This chain uses TRBV21-1 with TRBJ1-2. TRBV21-1 is a pseudogene segment. CDR3 length: 19 amino acids. CDR3 amino acids: CASSIQGPLRGPGPGGYTF. The CDR3 DNA follows: TGTGCCAGCAGCATACAAGGCCCCCTGAGGGGACCAGGACCCGGCGGCTACACCTTC.

The chain recombines TRBV6-5 with TRBJ2-7; a possible D gene is TRBD1 (5 bases). CDR3 length: 15 amino acids. Between the trimmed V and J ends, which lost 1 base and 7 bases, there was a span of 17 bases. Germline-derived CDR1 and CDR2 are MNHEY and SVGAGI. The CDR3 DNA reads TGTGCCAGCAGTTACTATCACCTACAAAGGGGAGAGCAGTACTTC. This translates into CASSYYHLQRGEQYF.

This clone was seen only a few times. The chain recombines TRBV19 with TRBJ2-5; tentatively, D is TRBD1 (5 bases). The CDR3 contains 15 residues. The V and J ends lost 7 bases and 4 bases respectively, with 19 bases between them. Germline-derived CDR1 and CDR2 are LNHDA and SQIVND (reference sequence). DNA of the CDR3: TGTGCCAGTACCAATGGAAGGGGATGGGGAGAGACCCAGTACTTC. It is translated as CASTNGRGWGETQYF.

CDR3 region: CASRGVGNNQPQHF. The CDR3 nucleotides read TGTGCCAGCAGGGGGGTGGGGAACAATCAGCCCCAGCATTTT. The V gene is TRBV27, the J gene TRBJ1-5; D may be TRBD1 (5 bases). Trimming shortened V by 6 bases and J by 3 bases, and 12 bases separated the two germline ends. Germline values: CDR1 MNHEY, CDR2 SMNVEV (reference sequence). The CDR3 length is 14 residues.

V and J are TRBV29-1 and TRBJ1-2; the D is unclear. This CDR3 comprises 12 residues. With 0 bases removed from V and 13 bases from J, the gap between germline ends came to 15 bases. CDR1 is SQVTM, CDR2 ANQGSEA, per germline. CDR3 coding DNA: TGCAGCGTTGAAGATTACCGCCGAGGAGTCACCTTC. Protein sequence: CSVEDYRRGVTF.

This clone is medium-sized within its sample. The chain links TRBV4-1 to TRBJ2-3, with 15 nucleotides matching TRBD2. CDR3 length equals 15 residues. Germline-derived CDR1 and CDR2 are MGHRA and YSYEKL. V was clipped by 3 bases and J by 5 bases; unmatched bases: 0. The CDR3 here is CASSQGLAGGDTQYF. The CDR3 DNA reads TGCGCCAGCAGCCAGGGACTAGCGGGGGGAGATACGCAGTATTTT.

CDR3 protein: CASSLAGTVNQPQHF. The CDR3 nucleotides are TGTGCCAGCAGTTTAGCGGGGACAGTCAATCAGCCCCAGCATTTT. The chain joins TRBV27 to TRBJ1-5; TRBD1 matches 7 bases. There are 15 residues in the CDR3. The J segment lost 3 bases and the V segment lost 2 bases, leaving 4 bases of the junction unmatched. In germline, CDR1 is MNHEY, CDR2 SMNVEV (reference sequence).

In this sample, this clone turned up once. The chain recombines TRBV4-1 with TRBJ2-7; TRBD1 might be the D (5 bases). Looked up from germline, CDR1 is MGHRA and CDR2 is YSYEKL. With 1 base removed from V and 5 bases from J, the gap between germline ends came to 12 bases. The CDR3 runs 14 residues. For the CDR3, the DNA is TGCGCCAGCAGCCAAGCTGGGCAGGGCCACGAGCAGTACTTC. As protein: CASSQAGQGHEQYF.

This clone was seen more than once but under ten times. The chain links TRBV7-9 to TRBJ2-7; D is possibly TRBD1 or TRBD2 (5 bases each). Per germline, CDR1 SEHNR and CDR2 FQNEAQ (reference sequence). Trimming took 1 base from V and 0 from J, leaving 10 bases between them. The CDR3 spans 15 residues. CDR3 sequence: CASSLGAGTSYEQYF. The DNA for the CDR3 is TGTGCCAGCAGCTTAGGGGCAGGGACCTCCTACGAGCAGTACTTC.

The chain joins TRBV2 to TRBJ2-7; D might be TRBD1 (6 bases). Germline assignment: CDR1 SNHLY and CDR2 FYNNEI. The CDR3 length is 14 residues. Deletions cut 6 bases from V and 2 bases from J, with 14 bases between. The CDR3 DNA reads TGTGCCAGCAGACCGACCGGACAGACCTACGAGCAGTACTTC. Its protein product is CASRPTGQTYEQYF. Full variable domain (outside the CDR3, taken from reference TRBV2 and TRBJ2-7): EPEVTQTPSHQVTQMGQEVILRCVPISNHLYFYWYRQILGQKVEFLVSFYNNEISEKSEIFDDQFSVERPDGSNFTLKIRSTKLEDSAMYFCASRPTGQTYEQYFGPGTRLTVT.

The chain has TRBV5-6 and TRBJ2-1, with D possibly called TRBD1 or TRBD2 (5 bases each). Trimming took 4 bases from V and 12 from J, leaving 23 bases between them. The CDR3 sequence is 15 residues long. The germline gives CDR1 SGHDT, CDR2 YYEEEE. This CDR3 is CASSEGSINPVGQFF. The CDR3 DNA is TGTGCCAGCAGCGAGGGGTCGATCAACCCGGTGGGGCAGTTCTTC.

The chain recombines TRBV15 with TRBJ1-1; 9 bases match TRBD1. The CDR3 runs to 16 residues. The junction had 8 bases not matched to a gene; V was cut back by 3 bases and J by 3 bases. CDR1 LNHNV and CDR2 YYDKDF come from the germline V gene (reference sequence). The CDR3 sequence: CATSRGQGRGHTEAFF. For the CDR3, the DNA is TGTGCCACCAGCAGGGGACAGGGACGGGGCCACACTGAAGCTTTCTTT. Filled out from reference TRBV15 and TRBJ1-1, the complete variable domain reads DAMVIQNPRYQVTQFGKPVTLSCSQTLNHNVMYWYQQKSSQAPKLLFHYYDKDFNNEADTPDNFQSRRPNTSFCFLDIRSPGLGDTAMYLCATSRGQGRGHTEAFFGQGTRLTVV.

This clone was recorded a few times. The rearrangement joins TRBV4-2 to TRBJ1-2, with D possibly matching TRBD1 (6 bases). The V gene's germline CDR1 is LGHNA and CDR2 YNFKEQ. This CDR3 region has 14 residues. Trimming removed 2 bases at V and 3 bases at J, with 10 bases between. CDR3 in DNA: TGTGCCAGCAGCCAATATCAGGGGTACTATGGCTACACCTTC. Its translation is CASSQYQGYYGYTF.

The rearrangement uses TRBV20-1 and TRBJ1-2; D gene ambiguous. From germline, CDR1 is DFQATT and CDR2 SNEGSKA (reference sequence). The CDR3 spans 11 residues. Trimming took 7 bases from V and 8 from J, leaving 14 bases between them. The CDR3 DNA reads TGCAGTGGTCAAACCGCGGGGGGCTACACCTTC. Its translation is CSGQTAGGYTF.

This chain connects TRBV9 to TRBJ1-6, with 7 bases aligning to TRBD1. The junction had 5 bases not matched to a gene; V was cut back by 4 bases and J by 4 bases. Germline assignment: CDR1 SGDLS and CDR2 YYNGEE. The CDR3 contains 15 residues. CDR3 sequence: CASSTGDGYNSPLHF. CDR3 DNA: TGTGCCAGCAGCACAGGGGACGGTTATAATTCACCCCTCCACTTT.

This sequence joins TRBV11-3 and TRBJ2-1; 7 nucleotides line up with TRBD2. CDR1 and CDR2 from the germline V gene are SGHNT and YENEEA. Trimming took 0 bases from V and 5 from J; bases not matched to a gene: 13. The CDR3 loop spans 18 amino acids. CDR3 nucleotides: TGTGCCAGCAGCTTAGACCTAAAGCGGGGATATTCCCACAATGAGCAGTTCTTC. Its translation is CASSLDLKRGYSHNEQFF. Full variable domain (missing parts from reference TRBV11-3 and TRBJ2-1): EAGVVQSPRYKIIEKKQPVAFWCNPISGHNTLYWYLQNLGQGPELLIRYENEEAVDDSQLPKDRFSAERLKGVDSTLKIQPAELGDSAVYLCASSLDLKRGYSHNEQFFGPGTRLTVL.

CDR3 loop: CASSFLSGNNEKLFF. In nucleotides, the CDR3 is TGCGCCAGCAGTTTCCTTTCAGGGAATAATGAAAAACTGTTTTTT. The J gene is TRBJ1-4, the V gene TRBV5-1; weak D call: TRBD1 (5 bases). CDR1 is SGHRS, CDR2 YFSETQ, per germline. The CDR3 sequence is 15 residues long. V shed 5 bases and J shed 4 bases, with 15 bases lying between them.

This clone was counted once. This rearrangement joins TRBV15 to TRBJ1-4; 8 nucleotides line up with TRBD1. Germline values: CDR1 LNHNV, CDR2 YYDKDF (reference sequence). The CDR3 is 15 amino acids. V lost 1 base and J lost 4; bases outside the gene matches: 2. DNA of the CDR3: TGTGCCACCAGCAGAGGGACAGGGTTTAATGAAAAACTGTTTTTT. Translating it yields CATSRGTGFNEKLFF.

CDR3 sequence (DNA): TGCGCCAGCAGCCAAAGGAAGACAGGACCTCAAGAGACCCAGTACTTC. This gives the protein CASSQRKTGPQETQYF. The chain employs TRBV4-1 and TRBJ2-5, with D perhaps TRBD1 (6 bases). This CDR3 has 16 residues. With 2 bases removed from V and 2 bases from J, the gap between germline ends came to 15 bases. Germline assignment: CDR1 MGHRA and CDR2 YSYEKL.